The T cell receptor (beta chain) under discussion was sequenced for a study of cytomegalovirus exposure and HLA in healthy donors. Primers for the PCR totalled 60 Vbeta and 13 Jbeta. Repertoires were generated with immunoSEQ multiplex PCR, while TCRdb's copy carries only in-frame clones and drops some. The sample lists 150,000 to 200,000 clones, around three quarters seen once, with 1% in the top ten. The sequenced material came from PBMCs. This TCR was sampled from a woman in her thirties or forties in good health and CMV-seronegative.

For the CDR3, the DNA is TGTGCCAGCAGCTTGGACCACGAGCGGGAGCTGTTTTTT. Its protein product is CASSLDHERELFF. The chain links TRBV5-4 to TRBJ2-2; unclear D gene. Germline V gene sequence: CDR1 SGHNT, CDR2 YYREEE (reference sequence). V shed 0 bases and J shed 9 bases, with 9 bases lying between them. The CDR3 spans 13 residues.